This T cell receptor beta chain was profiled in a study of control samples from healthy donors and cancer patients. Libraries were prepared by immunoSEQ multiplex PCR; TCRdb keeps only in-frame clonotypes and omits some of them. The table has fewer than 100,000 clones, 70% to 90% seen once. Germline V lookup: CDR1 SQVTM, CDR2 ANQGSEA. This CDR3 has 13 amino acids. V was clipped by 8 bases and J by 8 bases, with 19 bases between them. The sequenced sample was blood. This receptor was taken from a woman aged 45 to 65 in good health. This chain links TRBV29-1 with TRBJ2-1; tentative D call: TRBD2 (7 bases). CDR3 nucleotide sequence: TGCAGCTCTGGGGGGGGCTATAAGCATGAGCAGTTCTTC. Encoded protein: CSSGGGYKHEQFF.